These 10 T cell receptor beta chains were all obtained from the same sample, sequenced in a study of blood T cell repertoires in COVID-19 (dated by TCRdb to 2020 to 2022). Libraries came from the immunoSEQ multiplex PCR assay. Here the immuneACCESS table is served through TCRdb, limited to in-frame sequences with V and J called. Missing clones are a known gap in these copies; in checked studies unresolved V genes cover under half, and the rest lacks a known reason. The table for this sample lists 200,000 or so clones; 80% to 90% of them were counted only once. The ten largest clones add up to about 4% of the sample. The specimen sequenced was PBMCs or T cells enriched from blood (not recorded which). The receptors were sampled from a woman in her twenties or thirties who had been exposed to COVID-19.

The chain links TRBV4-1 to TRBJ2-2, with TRBD2 as a possible D gene (6 bases). V lost 3 bases, J lost 6 bases, and 11 bases lay in between. There are 14 residues in the CDR3. Germline CDR1 is MGHRA and CDR2 is YSYEKL. CDR3 amino acids: CASSHAGLSGELFF. The CDR3 DNA sequence: TGCGCCAGCAGCCACGCGGGACTTTCCGGGGAGCTGTTTTTT.

The genes are TRBV5-1 and TRBJ2-4; D gene uncertain. Deletions cut 1 base from V and 9 bases from J, with 8 bases between. The CDR3 extends over 12 amino acids. Looked up from germline, CDR1 is SGHRS and CDR2 is YFSETQ. For the CDR3, the DNA is TGCGCCAGCAGCTTGAGCTTTGGCATTCAGTACTTC. Translating it yields CASSLSFGIQYF.

V usage is TRBV3-1 (or the pseudogene TRBV3-2) and J usage is TRBJ1-2, with no clear D. The CDR3 length is 14 residues. The germline V and J ends were trimmed by 3 bases and 7 bases, with 15 bases remaining between them. Germline V CDR1 and CDR2: LGHDT, YNNKEL (reference sequence). CDR3 sequence (DNA): TGTGCCAGCAGCCAGATTCTGGGCAAGCCTGGCTACACCTTC. Translated, it gives CASSQILGKPGYTF.

The V and J genes are TRBV10-1 and TRBJ2-1; 7 bases match TRBD2. Trimming cost V 4 bases and J 5 bases; bases outside gene matches: 11. The germline CDR1 and CDR2 sequences are WNHNN and SYGVQD (reference sequence). This CDR3 comprises 16 residues. The CDR3 is CASSGSRTRENNEQFF. In DNA, the CDR3 is TGCGCCAGCAGTGGGTCCAGGACTAGGGAGAACAATGAGCAGTTCTTC.

The chain couples TRBV19 to TRBJ2-1; TRBD1 is a possible D gene (5 bases). The CDR3 extends over 13 amino acids. Per the germline V gene, CDR1 is LNHDA and CDR2 is SQIVND (reference sequence). Trimming pared 7 bases from V and 5 bases from J, leaving 12 bases between. CDR3 DNA: TGTGCCAGTATGCAGGGAATCCACAATGAGCAGTTCTTC. It translates to CASMQGIHNEQFF.

This chain links TRBV6-5 with TRBJ2-7; a weak D match, TRBD1 (5 bases). The CDR3 loop spans 14 amino acids. V lost 6 bases to trimming and J lost 2 bases, with 14 bases between them. Germline V gene data show CDR1 as MNHEY and CDR2 as SVGAGI. The CDR3 DNA is TGTGCCAGCAGAGTCCACGACAGCACCTACGAGCAGTACTTC. Translated: CASRVHDSTYEQYF.

This chain joins TRBV6-5 and TRBJ2-1, with 7 nucleotides matching TRBD1. V lost 7 bases to trimming and J lost 2 bases; unmatched junction nucleotides: 5. The CDR3 runs to 14 residues. CDR1 MNHEY and CDR2 SVGAGI come from the germline V gene. In DNA, the CDR3 is TGTGCCAGCACCCGGGACAGAACCTACAATGAGCAGTTCTTC. Translated, it gives CASTRDRTYNEQFF.

In its sample, this clone was seen once. The chain is built from TRBV7-9 and TRBJ1-2; D ambiguous. With 8 bases removed from V and 4 bases from J, the gap between germline ends came to 14 bases. Germline-derived CDR1 and CDR2 are SEHNR and FQNEAQ (reference sequence). The CDR3 spans 13 residues. The DNA of the CDR3 is TGTGCCAGCCCTTCCGCGACGGGCTATGGCTACACCTTC. Residues: CASPSATGYGYTF.

This chain connects TRBV7-9 to TRBJ2-7, with a weak D call TRBD2 (5 bases). Germline V gene lookup returns CDR1 SEHNR and CDR2 FQNEAQ (reference sequence). CDR3 length: 12 amino acids. The V end lost 3 bases, the J end lost 7 bases, and 10 bases lay between the germline ends. CDR3 sequence reads: CASSLFGEEQYF. The CDR3 DNA sequence: TGTGCCAGCAGCTTGTTCGGGGAAGAGCAGTACTTC.

Only one count was recorded for this clone. The genes are TRBV3-1 (or the pseudogene TRBV3-2) and TRBJ2-2, with D tentatively TRBD2 (5 bases). In germline, CDR1 is LGHDT, CDR2 YNNKEL (reference sequence). This CDR3 has 16 amino acids. The V end was cut by 6 bases, the J end by 4 bases, with 18 bases between. Here the CDR3 reads CASSGRGSRGTGELFF. Here the CDR3 DNA reads TGTGCCAGCAGTGGGCGTGGGAGTCGAGGCACCGGGGAGCTGTTTTTT.